The present entry profiles one T cell receptor beta chain with its context. The antigen is undetermined. The data were obtained in a study of CD8+CD57+ T cells in acquired aplastic anemia. Study-level information: Sorted CD4+ and CD8+ cells yielded DNA averaging around 3.2 ug.

All patients picked for sequencing had shown, by flow cytometry, an expansion of CD8+CD57+ cells. Findings and caveats of the study: With respect to CD8+ Simpson's diversity, patients and controls did not differ significantly. Patients and controls shared over 25 CD8+ CDR3 sequences, which appeared highly expressed in patients and within their immunodominant clones.

Germline-derived CDR1 and CDR2 are SGHVS and FNYEAQ. The CDR3 is 13 amino acids. The study profiled TCR beta VDJ and CDR3 using genomic DNA as template. TCRdb called the reads again in MiXCR, with one record for every CDR3 protein. The table has about 40,000 distinct CDR3 sequences, about 60% seen once. Sequenced material: sorted CD4+, CD8+, or CD8+CD57+ T cells (not recorded which) from PBMCs. The TCR sequence derives from a human donor with aplastic anemia. V and J are TRBV7-6 and TRBJ2-7, with D possibly matching TRBD1 (5 bases). The J call may be mistaken, given a closer DNA end match to TRBJ2-1. CDR3 nucleotide sequence: TGTGCCAGCAGCTCCCAAGGGGACAATGAGCAGTTCTTC. Translated: CASSSQGDNEQFF.